The 10 T cell receptor beta chains reported below all come from one sample, sequenced in a study of T-cell reconstitution after alpha-beta-depleted transplantation in children. Unique molecular identifiers were used in preparing the TCRbeta library. TCRdb re-analysed the PCR reads in MiXCR, keeping a single row per CDR3 protein. Of approximately 290,000 distinct CDR3 sequences detected, 11% appear once; the ten largest clones hold around a quarter. The sequenced sample was peripheral blood, obtained 180 days after TCRalphabeta/CD19-depleted stem cell transplant. Receptors were obtained from a male patient aged 2 to 10 who had a stem cell transplant for chronic granulomatous disease, so the T cells may come from the graft donor.

This clonotype was counted only a few times. V usage is TRBV25-1 and J usage is TRBJ2-2, with 10 nucleotides matching TRBD2. The CDR3 extends over 17 amino acids. Germline V gene sequence: CDR1 MGHDK, CDR2 SYGVNS. V trimming: 11 bases; J trimming: 7 bases; junction bases outside the gene matches: 19. The CDR3 loop reads CAPRASGRAEPGGELFF. The CDR3 region has the DNA TGTGCCCCAAGGGCTAGCGGGAGAGCGGAACCTGGCGGGGAGCTGTTTTTT.

This clonotype was seen repeatedly, ten times or more. V usage is TRBV12-3 or TRBV12-4 and J usage is TRBJ1-6, with TRBD1 identical over 8 bases. There are 15 residues in the CDR3. With 8 bases clipped from V and 10 bases from J, the junction kept 13 bases outside the gene matches. DNA for the CDR3: TGTGCCAGCCACGGGGACAGGCCCTTTGGGTCACCCCTCCACTTT. This gives the protein CASHGDRPFGSPLHF.

This clonotype was picked up many times. This chain connects TRBV4-2 to TRBJ2-1; unclear D gene. The CDR3 has 14 amino acids. Germline assignment: CDR1 LGHNA and CDR2 YNFKEQ. Trimming pared 3 bases from V and 8 bases from J, leaving 14 bases between. CDR3 sequence: CASSHSGPGDEQFF. The CDR3 nucleotides are TGTGCCAGCAGCCATTCGGGTCCAGGCGATGAGCAGTTCTTC.

This clonotype was recorded at least ten times. The chain joins TRBV6-2 or TRBV6-3 to TRBJ1-1; D unclear. Trimming took off 5 bases at V and 1 base at J, with 8 bases between the two ends. This CDR3 has 13 amino acids. Germline CDR1 and CDR2: MNHEY and SVGEGT. The CDR3 loop is CASSRDGNTEAFF. The CDR3 DNA reads TGTGCCAGCAGTCGCGATGGGAACACTGAAGCTTTCTTT.

The J gene is TRBJ2-3, the V gene TRBV20-1, with 9 bases fitting TRBD2. The germline V gene has CDR1 DFQATT and CDR2 SNEGSKA (reference sequence). The CDR3 extends over 15 amino acids. Germline trimming cut 3 bases from V and 2 bases from J; bases unmatched to any gene: 6. CDR3 sequence reads: CSASRPSGNTDTQYF. Here the CDR3 DNA reads TGCAGTGCTAGTCGTCCTAGCGGGAACACAGATACGCAGTATTTT.

This clonotype was seen repeatedly, ten times or more. The V and J genes are TRBV15 and TRBJ2-2; TRBD1 aligns across 12 bases. The germline V gene encodes CDR1 LNHNV and CDR2 YYDKDF (reference sequence). V lost 0 bases, J lost 6 bases, and 8 bases stayed unmatched. The CDR3 extends over 18 amino acids. CDR3 bases: TGTGCCACCAGCAGAGATCGCGGGGACAGGGGGCTCGCCGGGGAGCTGTTTTTT. As protein: CATSRDRGDRGLAGELFF.

This clonotype showed up many times. The chain has TRBV20-1 and TRBJ1-2, with D perhaps matching TRBD1 (6 bases). From germline, CDR1 is DFQATT and CDR2 SNEGSKA (reference sequence). V shed 2 bases and J shed 2 bases, with 6 bases lying between them. There are 12 residues in the CDR3. In DNA, the CDR3 is TGCAGTGCTAGACAGGGGAACTATGGCTACACCTTC. Translation: CSARQGNYGYTF.

As for this clonotype: Being one base from a much bigger clone, this may be a read error. The rearrangement links TRBV10-3 to TRBJ2-7, with D unresolved. CDR1 is ENHRY, CDR2 SYGVKD, per germline. This CDR3 comprises 13 residues. In DNA, the CDR3 is TGTGCCATCAGTGTTGGCACTACCTACGAGCAGCACTTC. Translating gives CAISVGTTYEQHF.

This clonotype was counted many times. This rearrangement joins TRBV28 to TRBJ2-7; 8 nucleotides agree with TRBD1. V dropped 6 bases and J dropped 3; count of bases not matched to a gene: 7. This CDR3 comprises 14 residues. Germline CDR1 is MDHEN and CDR2 is SYDVKM. CDR3 sequence reads: CASRVTGANYEQYF. In DNA form, the CDR3 reads TGTGCCAGCAGGGTGACAGGGGCGAACTACGAGCAGTACTTC. The entire variable domain, with the rest obtained from reference TRBV28 and TRBJ2-7, is as follows: DVKVTQSSRYLVKRTGEKVFLECVQDMDHENMFWYRQDPGLGLRLIYFSYDVKMKEKGDIPEGYSVSREKKERFSLILESASTNQTSMYLCASRVTGANYEQYFGPGTRLTVT.

This clonotype has at least ten counts. This rearrangement joins TRBV7-9 to TRBJ2-2, with a weak D call TRBD1 (6 bases). Trimming left V 6 bases short and J 3 bases short, with 8 bases between. CDR3 length equals 13 residues. Germline V gives CDR1 SEHNR, CDR2 FQNEAQ (reference sequence). CDR3 residues: CASRYRDTGELFF. In DNA, the CDR3 is TGTGCCAGCAGGTACAGGGACACCGGGGAGCTGTTTTTT. The whole variable domain, filled in from reference TRBV7-9 and TRBJ2-2, reads DTGVSQNPRHKITKRGQNVTFRCDPISEHNRLYWYRQTLGQGPEFLTYFQNEAQLEKSRLLSDRFSAERPKGSFSTLEIQRTEQGDSAMYLCASRYRDTGELFFGEGSRLTVL.